Presented here are 5 T cell receptor beta chains from one specimen sequenced in a study of blood T cell repertoires in COVID-19. Produced via immunoSEQ multiplex PCR; TCRdb's table is partial and in-frame only. This table holds some 490,000 clones, approximately 83% found once. Source material: peripheral blood. The receptors here all came from a human donor in a cohort sampled during active COVID-19.

The V call is TRBV27, the J call TRBJ2-5; the match to TRBD2 covers 14 bases. In germline, CDR1 is MNHEY, CDR2 SMNVEV (reference sequence). The CDR3 is 18 residues long. The V gene end was trimmed by 3 bases and the J gene end by 4 bases; junction bases not matched to a gene: 10. CDR3: CASSLRLAGGVWVETQYF. CDR3 in DNA: TGTGCCAGCAGTTTGCGACTAGCGGGAGGGGTATGGGTAGAGACCCAGTACTTC.

CDR3 DNA sequence: TGCGCCAGCAGAACTGGACAGGGTCGGAACACTGAAGCTTTCTTT. This translates into CASRTGQGRNTEAFF. This chain links TRBV5-1 with TRBJ1-1; 8 bases map to TRBD1. Germline V gene data show CDR1 as SGHRS and CDR2 as YFSETQ. V gave up 5 bases and J gave up 1 base; unmatched junction bases: 7. The CDR3 runs to 15 residues.

The rearrangement uses TRBV29-1 and TRBJ2-3, with 8 bases aligning to TRBD1. Trimming removed 6 bases from V and 4 bases from J; junction bases left unmatched: 9. This CDR3 spans 14 amino acids. Germline V CDR1 and CDR2: SQVTM, ANQGSEA. The CDR3 DNA sequence: TGCAGCGTGAGGCGACAGGGGAGCCCAGATACGCAGTATTTT. Translated: CSVRRQGSPDTQYF.

The CDR3 is CASSSQELAQQFF. The CDR3 region has the DNA TGTGCCAGCAGCTCCCAGGAACTCGCCCAGCAGTTCTTC. The chain carries TRBV7-9 and TRBJ2-1; D unclear. This CDR3 has 13 amino acids. The germline V gene has CDR1 SEHNR and CDR2 FQNEAQ (reference sequence). V was trimmed by 4 bases and J by 11 bases, leaving 15 bases between them.

This chain uses TRBV7-2 with TRBJ1-5; D unclear. CDR3 length: 15 amino acids. V was pared by 3 bases and J by 0 bases, with 9 bases between. Germline V gene data show CDR1 as SGHTA and CDR2 as FQGNSA. CDR3 nucleotides: TGTGCCAGCAGCTTCGAGGCAACTAGCAATCAGCCCCAGCATTTT. It translates to CASSFEATSNQPQHF.